Given below is one TCR beta chain in context. Its antigen is not known. Each CDR3 protein is one row after TCRdb ran MiXCR on the 5' RACE reads. The table lists around 300,000 distinct CDR3 sequences, roughly a fifth of them singletons, with around 21% in the top ten. The sample comes from a study of T-cell memory formation after mild COVID-19. The study's findings and limits: Day 15 to 85 contractors were CD4/CD8 balanced; later expanders leaned CD4+. For contracting clones, CD4+ ones sat mainly in CM and EM, CD8+ in EMRA.

CDR3 size: 16 residues. Germline V gene data show CDR1 as SGHTA and CDR2 as FQGNSA. The V end was cut by 1 base, the J end by 0 bases, with 10 bases between. J is TRBJ2-4 and V is TRBV7-2; the D is unclear. The receptor comes from a man aged 18 to 29 who had mild COVID-19 (a few samples of this study predate the infection). Cell type and time point are not known. Source material: PBMCs or a T cell subset sorted from them (not recorded which). The DNA of the CDR3 is TGTGCCAGCAGCTTAGGCCCCCAACTAGCCAAAAACATTCAGTACTTC. It specifies CASSLGPQLAKNIQYF. Combining the CDR3 with reference TRBV7-2 and TRBJ2-4 gives the whole variable domain GAGVSQSPSNKVTEKGKDVELRCDPISGHTALYWYRQSLGQGLEFLIYFQGNSAPDKSGLPSDRFSAERTGGSVSTLTIQRTQQEDSAVYLCASSLGPQLAKNIQYFGAGTRLSVL.